The T cell receptor beta chain under discussion was sequenced for a study of shared clonotypes between healthy human individuals. Study results and caveats: A few donors held about 5% of naive CD4 clonotypes in common. An anticipated effect of sequencing depth on clonotype sharing among donors was recognized. Tissues were not sampled, only blood, and their repertoires likely differ.

To note about this clone: The antigen remains unidentified.

The V end lost 7 bases, the J end lost 5 bases, and 18 bases lay between the germline ends. The germline CDR1 and CDR2 sequences are SGHRS and YFSETQ. The CDR3 totals 15 residues. The material for each subset, its genomic DNA, was split evenly across several immunoSEQ plates. The repertoire was sequenced with immunoSEQ multiplex PCR; TCRdb's copy has only in-frame clones and lacks some. The sample holds about a million clones, 70% to 85% seen once. The receptor comes from a man younger than 35 in good health. Some clones in this sample may be carry-over from other donors' samples. Sequenced input: memory CD4+ T cells from PBMCs. Regarding subset: CD45RA-negative fraction. The chain links TRBV5-1 to TRBJ2-2; D may be TRBD1 or TRBD2 (7 bases each). The CDR3 DNA reads as TGCGCCAGCTCACGGGGGGAGACAGGGACCGGGGAGCTGTTTTTT. Its translation: CASSRGETGTGELFF.